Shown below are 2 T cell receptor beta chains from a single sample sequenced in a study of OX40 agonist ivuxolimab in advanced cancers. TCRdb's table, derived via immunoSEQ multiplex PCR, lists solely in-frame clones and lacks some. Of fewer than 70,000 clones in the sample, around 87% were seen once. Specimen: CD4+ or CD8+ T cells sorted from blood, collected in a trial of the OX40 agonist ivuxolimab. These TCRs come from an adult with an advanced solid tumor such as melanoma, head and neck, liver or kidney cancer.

In nucleotides, the CDR3 is TGTGCCAGCAGCTTAACCTGGACGGGGGAGCAGTTCTTC. Its protein product is CASSLTWTGEQFF. The V gene is TRBV11-3, the J gene TRBJ2-1; D might be TRBD2 (5 bases). This CDR3 spans 13 amino acids. Germline CDR1 SGHNT, CDR2 YENEEA. Trimming shortened V by 2 bases and J by 10 bases, and 12 bases separated the two germline ends.

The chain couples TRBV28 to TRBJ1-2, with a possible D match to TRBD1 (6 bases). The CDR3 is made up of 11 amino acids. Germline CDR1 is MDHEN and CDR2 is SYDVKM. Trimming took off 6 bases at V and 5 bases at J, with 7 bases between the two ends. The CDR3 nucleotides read TGTGCCAGCAGCCAGGGGTATGGCTACACCTTC. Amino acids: CASSQGYGYTF.